What follows are 18 T cell receptor beta chains derived from one specimen sequenced in a study of post-analysis software for immune sequencing data. Their antigens remain unidentified. Study findings and constraints: Among five TRBV segments more frequent in patients than controls were TRBV5-6, TRBV5-1 and TRBV20-1.

Tagging with unique molecular identifiers was a feature of the TCR beta cDNA libraries. TCRdb re-analysed the PCR reads in MiXCR, keeping a single row per CDR3 protein. The sample holds under 900,000 distinct CDR3 sequences, roughly half seen once. Sequenced: blood. The receptors here all came from a girl between 5 and 17 years old with multiple sclerosis.

This clonotype has just one count. The genes are TRBV5-5 and TRBJ1-1; 7 nucleotides match TRBD1. Trimming took 5 bases from V and 4 from J; bases not matched to a gene: 8. Germline values: CDR1 SGHKS, CDR2 YYEKEE (reference sequence). CDR3 length: 14 amino acids. CDR3 nucleotide sequence: TGTGCCAGCAGTTTTCAGGGGGAAGGCACTGAAGCTTTCTTT. Translated, it gives CASSFQGEGTEAFF.

This clonotype appeared a few times. The chain's CDR3 is CASSQAVSYNEQFF. CDR3 in DNA: TGCGCCAGCAGCCAAGCGGTCAGTTACAATGAGCAGTTCTTC. This chain uses TRBV4-1 with TRBJ2-1, with D uncertain. CDR3 size: 14 residues. Germline CDR1 is MGHRA and CDR2 is YSYEKL. With 1 base removed from V and 4 bases from J, the gap between germline ends came to 8 bases.

The sample holds a few counts of this clonotype. The chain recombines TRBV5-1 with TRBJ2-3; D is undetermined. The CDR3 is made up of 16 amino acids. Germline CDR1 and CDR2: SGHRS and YFSETQ. V dropped 0 bases and J dropped 4 bases, with 15 bases sitting between them. CDR3 DNA sequence: TGCGCCAGCAGCTTGGCCGACGACCTGTGGGCAGATACGCAGTATTTT. Encoded protein: CASSLADDLWADTQYF.

This rearrangement joins TRBV29-1 to TRBJ2-3, with 8 bases fitting TRBD1. The CDR3 sequence is 13 residues long. V was pared by 6 bases and J by 9 bases, with 11 bases of the junction left unmatched. Germline loops: CDR1 SQVTM, CDR2 ANQGSEA. CDR3 nucleotides: TGCAGCGTAAATTCGGACAGGGAGAGGACGCAGTATTTT. Its translation is CSVNSDRERTQYF.

This chain connects TRBV4-1 to TRBJ1-4, with no clear D. Looked up from germline, CDR1 is MGHRA and CDR2 is YSYEKL. CDR3 size: 12 residues. V lost 4 bases and J 12 bases, leaving 12 bases between the germline ends. CDR3 protein: CASSRDQVELFF. The CDR3, as DNA: TGCGCCAGCAGCCGGGATCAGGTCGAACTGTTTTTT.

Only a few counts were recorded for this clonotype. V is TRBV29-1 and J is TRBJ2-3, with a tentative D call TRBD2 (5 bases). V shed 1 base and J shed 4 bases, with 18 bases lying between them. The germline gives CDR1 SQVTM, CDR2 ANQGSEA. CDR3 length: 16 amino acids. The CDR3 sequence is CSVEGLAFPAADTQYF. In DNA, the CDR3 is TGCAGCGTTGAAGGATTAGCGTTCCCGGCGGCAGATACGCAGTATTTT.

The chain is built from TRBV18 and TRBJ2-1; D assignment may be TRBD1 or TRBD2 (6 bases each). The V and J ends lost 1 base and 8 bases respectively, with 15 bases between them. This CDR3 has 15 residues. CDR1 and CDR2 (germline): KGHSH, LQKENI. CDR3 region: CASSPRAGPGDEQFF. The CDR3 nucleotides read TGTGCCAGCTCACCACGGGCGGGGCCAGGGGATGAGCAGTTCTTC.

The CDR3 protein is CASSYTSGRGSGELFF. The CDR3 DNA sequence: TGCGCCAGCAGCTACACTAGCGGGAGAGGATCCGGGGAGCTGTTTTTT. J is TRBJ2-2 and V is TRBV5-1, with TRBD2 matching 11 bases. Germline CDR1 reads SGHRS; CDR2 reads YFSETQ. Germline trimming cut 3 bases from V and 6 bases from J; bases unmatched to any gene: 7. The CDR3 spans 16 residues.

This clonotype showed up just a few times. The chain uses TRBV5-1 and TRBJ1-4, with no clear D. CDR3 size: 15 residues. Germline V gene data show CDR1 as SGHRS and CDR2 as YFSETQ. V was cut by 4 bases and J by 9 bases, with 19 bases left in between. This chain's CDR3 is CASSGNGPLGQKLFF. CDR3 nucleotides: TGCGCCAGCAGCGGAAATGGCCCCCTCGGCCAAAAACTGTTTTTT.

V and J are TRBV4-2 and TRBJ2-1, with 16 positions matching TRBD2. Germline CDR1 reads LGHNA; CDR2 reads YNFKEQ. CDR3 length equals 17 residues. Trimming removed 4 bases from V and 8 bases from J; junction bases left unmatched: 8. The CDR3 DNA reads TGTGCCAGCAGCCGCACCGGGACTAGCGGGAGGGCCTATGAGCAGTTCTTC. Protein product: CASSRTGTSGRAYEQFF.

This clonotype was seen just once. V gene TRBV20-1 combines with J gene TRBJ1-2; D ambiguous. This CDR3 is 14 amino acids long. V shed 2 bases and J shed 6 bases, with 16 bases lying between them. Germline V CDR1 and CDR2: DFQATT, SNEGSKA (reference sequence). The CDR3 loop is CSARSRWVGDGYTF. In DNA form, the CDR3 reads TGCAGTGCTAGATCCCGGTGGGTTGGAGATGGCTACACCTTC.

The sample holds a few counts of this clonotype. This chain links TRBV10-3 with TRBJ2-1; the match to TRBD1 covers 7 bases. Germline V gene sequence: CDR1 ENHRY, CDR2 SYGVKD. CDR3 size: 12 residues. Trimming removed 6 bases from V and 8 bases from J; junction bases left unmatched: 4. Here the CDR3 reads CAISQGGDEQFF. CDR3 bases: TGTGCCATCAGCCAAGGGGGCGATGAGCAGTTCTTC.

The chain has TRBV7-9 and TRBJ1-2; TRBD1 aligns across 7 bases. This CDR3 is built from 16 residues. The junction had 14 bases not matched to a gene; V was cut back by 5 bases and J by 5 bases. Germline CDR1 reads SEHNR; CDR2 reads FQNEAQ (reference sequence). The CDR3: CASSPPPTGFLYGYTF. The CDR3, as DNA: TGTGCCAGCAGCCCGCCCCCGACAGGGTTTTTGTATGGCTACACCTTC. Complete variable domain (other parts from reference TRBV7-9 and TRBJ1-2): DTGVSQNPRHKITKRGQNVTFRCDPISEHNRLYWYRQTLGQGPEFLTYFQNEAQLEKSRLLSDRFSAERPKGSFSTLEIQRTEQGDSAMYLCASSPPPTGFLYGYTFGSGTRLTVV.

This clonotype has a single count. The chain uses TRBV5-1 and TRBJ2-1; TRBD2 agrees at 13 bases. This CDR3 spans 15 amino acids. Germline CDR1 is SGHRS and CDR2 is YFSETQ. Trimming removed 5 bases from V and 8 bases from J; junction bases left unmatched: 7. The CDR3 here is CASRLGLAGADEQFF. The DNA for the CDR3 is TGCGCCAGCAGACTCGGACTAGCGGGAGCGGATGAGCAGTTCTTC.

V gene TRBV7-2 combines with J gene TRBJ1-2; D ambiguous. Germline loops: CDR1 SGHTA, CDR2 FQGNSA. Between the trimmed V and J ends, which lost 5 bases and 1 base, there was a span of 11 bases. CDR3 length: 14 residues. In DNA, the CDR3 is TGTGCCAGCAGCCCTCAGATCAATAACTATGGCTACACCTTC. The encoded protein is CASSPQINNYGYTF.

The chain joins TRBV4-1 to TRBJ2-5; perhaps TRBD1 as D (5 bases). V lost 1 base and J 11 bases, leaving 29 bases between the germline ends. The length of the CDR3 is 18 residues. Germline lookup yields CDR1 MGHRA and CDR2 YSYEKL. The DNA for the CDR3 is TGCGCCAGCAGCCAAGTAACAGGAACAGTCCTTTCTTACAATGAGCAGTACTTC. Encoded protein: CASSQVTGTVLSYNEQYF.

This sequence joins TRBV29-1 and TRBJ1-2; 7 bases are a match to TRBD1. Germline CDR1 and CDR2: SQVTM and ANQGSEA. V lost 7 bases, J lost 4 bases, and 9 bases stayed unmatched. The CDR3 runs to 13 residues. The CDR3 coding sequence is TGCAGCGCCCCGAGGGGGCATGGCTATGGCTACACCTTC. Protein: CSAPRGHGYGYTF.

J is TRBJ2-5 and V is TRBV29-1; D possibly corresponds to TRBD1 (5 bases). The CDR3 runs to 17 residues. Trimming shortened V by 1 base and J by 0 bases, and 18 bases separated the two germline ends. Germline CDR1 and CDR2: SQVTM and ANQGSEA. The CDR3 sequence is CSVEGANQGINQETQYF. The CDR3, as DNA: TGCAGCGTTGAAGGGGCAAATCAGGGCATTAACCAAGAGACCCAGTACTTC.